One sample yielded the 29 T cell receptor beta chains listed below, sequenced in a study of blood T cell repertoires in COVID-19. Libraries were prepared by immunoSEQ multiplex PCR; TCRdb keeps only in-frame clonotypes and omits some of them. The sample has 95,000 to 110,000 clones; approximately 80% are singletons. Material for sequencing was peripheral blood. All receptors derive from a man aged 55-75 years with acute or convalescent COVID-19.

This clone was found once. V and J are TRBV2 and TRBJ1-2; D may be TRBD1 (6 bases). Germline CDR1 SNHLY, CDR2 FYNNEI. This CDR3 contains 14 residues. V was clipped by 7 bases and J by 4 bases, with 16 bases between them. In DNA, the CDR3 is TGTGCCAGCATGCTACAGACAGGAGTCTATGGCTACACCTTC. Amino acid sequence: CASMLQTGVYGYTF.

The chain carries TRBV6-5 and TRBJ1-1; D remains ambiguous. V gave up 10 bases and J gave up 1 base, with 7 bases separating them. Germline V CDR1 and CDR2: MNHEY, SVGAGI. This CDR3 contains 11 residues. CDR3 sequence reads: CAIQENTEAFF. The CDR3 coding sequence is TGTGCCATCCAGGAGAACACTGAAGCTTTCTTT.

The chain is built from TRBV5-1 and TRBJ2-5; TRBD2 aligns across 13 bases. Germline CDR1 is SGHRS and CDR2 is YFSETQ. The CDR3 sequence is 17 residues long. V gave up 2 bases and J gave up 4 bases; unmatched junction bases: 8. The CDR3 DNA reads TGCGCCAGCAGCTTACGAGGACTAGCGGGAGTAGGAGAGACCCAGTACTTC. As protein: CASSLRGLAGVGETQYF.

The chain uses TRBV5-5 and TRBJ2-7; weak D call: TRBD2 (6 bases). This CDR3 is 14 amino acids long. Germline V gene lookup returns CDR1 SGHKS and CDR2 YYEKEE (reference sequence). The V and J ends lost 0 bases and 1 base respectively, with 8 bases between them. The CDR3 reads CASSLGGASYEQYF. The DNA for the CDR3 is TGTGCCAGCAGCTTGGGCGGGGCGTCCTACGAGCAGTACTTC. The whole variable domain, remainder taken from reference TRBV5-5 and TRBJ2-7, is DAGVTQSPTHLIKTRGQQVTLRCSPISGHKSVSWYQQVLGQGPQFIFQYYEKEERGRGNFPDRFSARQFPNYSSELNVNALLLGDSALYLCASSLGGASYEQYFGPGTRLTVT.

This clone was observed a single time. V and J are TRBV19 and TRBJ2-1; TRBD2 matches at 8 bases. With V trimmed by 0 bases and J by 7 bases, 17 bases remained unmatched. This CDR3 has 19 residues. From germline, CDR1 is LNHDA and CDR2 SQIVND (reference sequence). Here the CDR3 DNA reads TGTGCCAGTAGTATAGATAAACTAGCGGAGCCCTGGGGGTGGAATGAGCAGTTCTTC. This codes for CASSIDKLAEPWGWNEQFF.

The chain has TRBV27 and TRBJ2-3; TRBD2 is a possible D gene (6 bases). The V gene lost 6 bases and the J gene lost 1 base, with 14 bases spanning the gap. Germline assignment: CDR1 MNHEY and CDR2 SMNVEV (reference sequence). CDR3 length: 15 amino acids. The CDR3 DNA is TGTGCCAGCAGGAATCGAGGCGGGGGCACAGATACGCAGTATTTT. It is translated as CASRNRGGGTDTQYF.

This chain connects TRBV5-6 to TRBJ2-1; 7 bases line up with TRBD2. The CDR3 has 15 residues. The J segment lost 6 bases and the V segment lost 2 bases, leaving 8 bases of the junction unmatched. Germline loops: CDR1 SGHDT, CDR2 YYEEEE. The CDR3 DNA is TGTGCCAGCAGCTTACCTGCGGGAGCGGGCAATGAGCAGTTCTTC. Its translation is CASSLPAGAGNEQFF.

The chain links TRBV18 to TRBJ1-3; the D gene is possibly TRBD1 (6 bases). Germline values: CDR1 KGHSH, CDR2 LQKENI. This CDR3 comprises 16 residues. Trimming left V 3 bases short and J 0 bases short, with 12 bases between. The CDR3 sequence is CASSPTDSYSGNTIYF. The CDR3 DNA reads TGTGCCAGCTCACCGACGGACAGCTACTCTGGAAACACCATATATTTT.

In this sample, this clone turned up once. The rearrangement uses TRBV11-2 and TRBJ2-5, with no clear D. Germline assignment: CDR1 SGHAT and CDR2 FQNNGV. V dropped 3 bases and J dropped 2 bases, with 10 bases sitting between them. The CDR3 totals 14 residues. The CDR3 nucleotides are TGTGCCAGCAGCTTTCCCCAGCGACAAGAGACCCAGTACTTC. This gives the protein CASSFPQRQETQYF.

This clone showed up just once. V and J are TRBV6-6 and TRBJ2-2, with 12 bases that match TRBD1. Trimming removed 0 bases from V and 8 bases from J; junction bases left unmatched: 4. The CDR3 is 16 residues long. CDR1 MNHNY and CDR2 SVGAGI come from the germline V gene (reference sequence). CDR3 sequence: CASSYSRGQGAGELFF. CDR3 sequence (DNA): TGTGCCAGCAGTTACTCGAGGGGACAGGGGGCTGGGGAGCTGTTTTTT.

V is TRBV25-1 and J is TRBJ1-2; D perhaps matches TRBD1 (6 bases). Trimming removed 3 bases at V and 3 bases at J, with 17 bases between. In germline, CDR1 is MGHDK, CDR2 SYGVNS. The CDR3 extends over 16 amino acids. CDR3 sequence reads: CASSDSHKGVDYGYTF. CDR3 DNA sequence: TGTGCCAGCAGTGACTCGCACAAGGGGGTAGACTATGGCTACACCTTC.

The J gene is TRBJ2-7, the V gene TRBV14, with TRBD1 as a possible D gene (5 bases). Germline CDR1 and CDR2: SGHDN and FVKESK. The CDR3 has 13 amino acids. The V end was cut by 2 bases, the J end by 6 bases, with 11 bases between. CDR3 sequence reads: CASSQWAGREQYV. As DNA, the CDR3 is TGTGCCAGCAGCCAATGGGCAGGGCGCGAGCAGTACGTC.

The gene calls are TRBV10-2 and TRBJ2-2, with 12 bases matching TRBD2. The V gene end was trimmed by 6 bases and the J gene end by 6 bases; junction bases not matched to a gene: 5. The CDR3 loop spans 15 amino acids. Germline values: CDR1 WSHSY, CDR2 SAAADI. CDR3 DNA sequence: TGCGCCAGCAGGACTAGCGGGAGTTCTGCCGGGGAGCTGTTTTTT. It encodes CASRTSGSSAGELFF.

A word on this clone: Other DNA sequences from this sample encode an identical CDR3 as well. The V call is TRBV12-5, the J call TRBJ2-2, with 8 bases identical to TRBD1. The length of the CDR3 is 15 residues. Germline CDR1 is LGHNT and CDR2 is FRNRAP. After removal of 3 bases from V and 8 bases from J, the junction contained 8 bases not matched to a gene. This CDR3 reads CASGLRQGAFGELFF. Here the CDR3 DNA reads TGTGCTAGTGGTTTAAGGCAGGGGGCGTTTGGGGAGCTGTTTTTT. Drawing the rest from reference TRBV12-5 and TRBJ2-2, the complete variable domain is DARVTQTPRHKVTEMGQEVTMRCQPILGHNTVFWYRQTMMQGLELLAYFRNRAPLDDSGMPKDRFSAEMPDATLATLKIQPSEPRDSAVYFCASGLRQGAFGELFFGEGSRLTVL.

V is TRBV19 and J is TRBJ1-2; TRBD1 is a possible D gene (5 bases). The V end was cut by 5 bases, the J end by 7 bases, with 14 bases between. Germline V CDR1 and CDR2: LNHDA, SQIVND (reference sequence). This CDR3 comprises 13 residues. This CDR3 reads CASSHNRQLGYTF. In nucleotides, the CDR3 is TGTGCCAGTAGTCACAACAGGCAACTTGGCTACACCTTC. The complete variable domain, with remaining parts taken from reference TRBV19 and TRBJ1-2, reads DGGITQSPKYLFRKEGQNVTLSCEQNLNHDAMYWYRQDPGQGLRLIYYSQIVNDFQKGDIAEGYSVSREKKESFPLTVTSAQKNPTAFYLCASSHNRQLGYTFGSGTRLTVV.

The CDR3 loop is CASSVIAGGTEAFF. The CDR3 DNA reads as TGTGCCAGTAGTGTGATTGCCGGGGGCACTGAAGCTTTCTTT. The chain is built from TRBV19 and TRBJ1-1, with TRBD1 as a possible D gene (5 bases). V was clipped by 5 bases and J by 4 bases, with 14 bases between them. Germline CDR1 LNHDA, CDR2 SQIVND (reference sequence). The CDR3 covers 14 residues. Full variable domain (outside the CDR3, taken from reference TRBV19 and TRBJ1-1): DGGITQSPKYLFRKEGQNVTLSCEQNLNHDAMYWYRQDPGQGLRLIYYSQIVNDFQKGDIAEGYSVSREKKESFPLTVTSAQKNPTAFYLCASSVIAGGTEAFFGQGTRLTVV.

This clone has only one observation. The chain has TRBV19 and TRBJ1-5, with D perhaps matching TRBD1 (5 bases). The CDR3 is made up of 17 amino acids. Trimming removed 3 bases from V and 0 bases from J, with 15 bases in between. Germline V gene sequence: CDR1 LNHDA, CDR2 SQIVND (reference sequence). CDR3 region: CASSIPGGVGSNQPQHF. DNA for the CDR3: TGTGCCAGTAGTATCCCAGGAGGGGTTGGTAGCAATCAGCCCCAGCATTTT. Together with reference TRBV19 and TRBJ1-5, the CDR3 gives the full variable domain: DGGITQSPKYLFRKEGQNVTLSCEQNLNHDAMYWYRQDPGQGLRLIYYSQIVNDFQKGDIAEGYSVSREKKESFPLTVTSAQKNPTAFYLCASSIPGGVGSNQPQHFGDGTRLSIL.

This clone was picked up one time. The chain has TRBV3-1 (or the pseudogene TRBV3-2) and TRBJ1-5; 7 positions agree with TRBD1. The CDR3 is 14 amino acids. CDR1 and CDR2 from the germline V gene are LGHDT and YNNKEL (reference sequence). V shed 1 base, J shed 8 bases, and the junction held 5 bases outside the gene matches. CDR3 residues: CASSQAGGMEPQHF. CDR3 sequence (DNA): TGTGCCAGCAGCCAAGCAGGGGGGATGGAGCCCCAGCATTTT.

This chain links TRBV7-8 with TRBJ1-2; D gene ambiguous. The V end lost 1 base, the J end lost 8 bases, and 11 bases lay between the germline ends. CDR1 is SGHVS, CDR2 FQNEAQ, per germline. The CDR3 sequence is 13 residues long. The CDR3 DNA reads TGTGCCAGCAGCTTAGAGTGGGCAGCCGGCTACACCTTC. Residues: CASSLEWAAGYTF.

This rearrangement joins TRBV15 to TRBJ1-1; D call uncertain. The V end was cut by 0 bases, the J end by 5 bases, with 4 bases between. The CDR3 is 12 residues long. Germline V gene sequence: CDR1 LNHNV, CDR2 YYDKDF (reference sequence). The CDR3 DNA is TGTGCCACCAGCAGAGACCGGACTGAAGCTTTCTTT. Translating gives CATSRDRTEAFF.

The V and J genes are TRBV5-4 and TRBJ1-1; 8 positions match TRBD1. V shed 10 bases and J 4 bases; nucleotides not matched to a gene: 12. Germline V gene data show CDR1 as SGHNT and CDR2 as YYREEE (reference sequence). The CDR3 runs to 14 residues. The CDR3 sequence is CALGGQGMGTEAFF. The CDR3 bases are TGTGCCCTCGGAGGACAGGGAATGGGCACTGAAGCTTTCTTT.

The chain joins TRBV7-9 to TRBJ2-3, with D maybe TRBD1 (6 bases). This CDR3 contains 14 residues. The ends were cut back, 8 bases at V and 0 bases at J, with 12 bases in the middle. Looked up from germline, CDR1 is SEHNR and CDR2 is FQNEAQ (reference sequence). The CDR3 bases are TGTGCCAGCCTACAGGGTCAAAGCACAGATACGCAGTATTTT. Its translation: CASLQGQSTDTQYF.

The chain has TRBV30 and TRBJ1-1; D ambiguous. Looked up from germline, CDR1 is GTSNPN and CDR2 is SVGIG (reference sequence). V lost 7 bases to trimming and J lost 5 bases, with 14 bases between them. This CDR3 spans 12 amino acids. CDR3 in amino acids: CASRVPWTEAFF. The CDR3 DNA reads TGTGCCTCGCGGGTCCCTTGGACTGAAGCTTTCTTT.

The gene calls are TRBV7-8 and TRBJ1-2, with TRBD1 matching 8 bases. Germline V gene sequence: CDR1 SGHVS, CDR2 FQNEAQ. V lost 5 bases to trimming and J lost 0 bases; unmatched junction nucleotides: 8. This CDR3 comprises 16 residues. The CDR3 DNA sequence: TGTGCCAGCAGCCGACCTGGACAGGGTACTAACTATGGCTACACCTTC. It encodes CASSRPGQGTNYGYTF.

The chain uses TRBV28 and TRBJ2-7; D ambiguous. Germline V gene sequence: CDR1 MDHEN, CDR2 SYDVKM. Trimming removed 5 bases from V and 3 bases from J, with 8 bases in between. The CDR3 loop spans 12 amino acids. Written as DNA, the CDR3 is TGTGCCAGCAGTCGGTCGGGCTACGAGCAGTACTTC. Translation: CASSRSGYEQYF.

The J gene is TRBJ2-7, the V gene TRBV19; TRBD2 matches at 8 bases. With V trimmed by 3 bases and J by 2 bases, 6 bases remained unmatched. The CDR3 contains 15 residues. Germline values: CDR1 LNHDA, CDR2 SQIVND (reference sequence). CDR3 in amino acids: CASSIIPAGAYEQYF. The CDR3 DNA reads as TGTGCCAGTAGTATTATACCAGCGGGGGCCTACGAGCAGTACTTC. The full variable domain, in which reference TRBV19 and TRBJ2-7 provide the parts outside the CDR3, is DGGITQSPKYLFRKEGQNVTLSCEQNLNHDAMYWYRQDPGQGLRLIYYSQIVNDFQKGDIAEGYSVSREKKESFPLTVTSAQKNPTAFYLCASSIIPAGAYEQYFGPGTRLTVT.

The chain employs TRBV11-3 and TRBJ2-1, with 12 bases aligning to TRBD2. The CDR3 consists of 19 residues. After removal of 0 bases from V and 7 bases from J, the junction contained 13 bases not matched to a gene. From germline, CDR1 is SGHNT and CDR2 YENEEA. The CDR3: CASSLDRTRASGRANEQFF. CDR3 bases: TGTGCCAGCAGCTTAGATCGTACAAGGGCTAGCGGGAGGGCGAATGAGCAGTTCTTC.

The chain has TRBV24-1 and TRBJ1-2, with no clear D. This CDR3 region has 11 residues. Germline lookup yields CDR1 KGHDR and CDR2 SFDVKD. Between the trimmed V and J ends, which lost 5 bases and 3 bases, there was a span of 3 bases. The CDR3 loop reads CATSGHYGYTF. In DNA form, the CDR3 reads TGTGCCACCAGTGGGCACTATGGCTACACCTTC.

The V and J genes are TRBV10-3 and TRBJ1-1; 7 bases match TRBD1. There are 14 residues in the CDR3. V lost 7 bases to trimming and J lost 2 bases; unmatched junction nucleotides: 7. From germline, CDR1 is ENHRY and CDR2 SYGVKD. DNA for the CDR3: TGTGCCATCAAGAACAGGGGACAAAACACTGAAGCTTTCTTT. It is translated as CAIKNRGQNTEAFF.